These T cell receptor beta chains were read from a single sample in a study of blood T cell repertoires in COVID-19. Sequencing was performed with immunoSEQ multiplex PCR; in TCRdb, only in-frame clones are kept and a portion is missing. The sample consists of around 100,000 clones, around 88% of them appearing once. The sequencing input was peripheral blood. The origin of the receptors is a human donor in a cohort sampled during active COVID-19. CDR3s include the opening cysteine and the closing phenylalanine or tryptophan. The order of the fields is V gene, D gene, J gene, clone size, CDR3 DNA, CDR3 protein. The D gene is left open where the match is weak. The size of a clone is reported for some rows only, either as once, few or many, or as a class for expanded clones.

>TRBV28|.|TRBJ2-5|.
TGTGCCGTAAGAGGTTCTGGAGAGACCCAGTACTTC
CAVRGSGETQYF
>TRBV9|TRBD2|TRBJ2-2|.
TGTGCCAGCAGCGTAGATTGGACTAGCAGGGAGCTGTTTTTT
CASSVDWTSRELFF
>TRBV20-1|.|TRBJ1-5|.
TGCAGTGCTGATCCCGGGACTCGCCAGCATTTT
CSADPGTRQHF
>TRBV7-9|.|TRBJ2-2|.
TGTGCCAGCCTAGCGAACACCGGGGAGCTGTTTTTT
CASLANTGELFF
>TRBV19|.|TRBJ2-1|once
TGTGCCTCACGGTGGGGGGAGCCCTACAATGAGCAGTTCTTC
CASRWGEPYNEQFF
>TRBV4-1|TRBD2|TRBJ2-7|.
TGCGCCAGCGGGGGGACTAGCGGGTACCCCTACGAGCAGTACTTC
CASGGTSGYPYEQYF
>TRBV9|.|TRBJ1-2|once
TGTGCCAGCAGCGGGACAAATTCTAACTATGGCTACACCTTC
CASSGTNSNYGYTF
>TRBV18|.|TRBJ1-1|few
TGTGCCAGCTCACCCCGGTCCAGGATCACTGAAGCTTTCTTT
CASSPRSRITEAFF
>TRBV19|.|TRBJ1-2|.
TGTGCCAGTAGTAGAGTGGACAGAGTTTCGGGTTATGGCTACACCTTC
CASSRVDRVSGYGYTF
>TRBV5-1|.|TRBJ1-1|many
TGCGCCAGCAGCTTTGGACATGAACTCTTAAACACTGAAGCTTTCTTT
CASSFGHELLNTEAFF
>TRBV10-1|.|TRBJ2-5|.
TGCGCCAGCAGTGAAAATAGTAGGGCGGGAGAGACCCAGTACTTC
CASSENSRAGETQYF
>TRBV7-2|.|TRBJ1-3|.
TGTGCCAGCAGCTGGAACCGGGAGGGAAACACCATATATTTT
CASSWNREGNTIYF
>TRBV30|.|TRBJ1-5|.
TGTGCCTGGAGTAGGCGACAGCTTGATCAGCCCCAGCATTTT
CAWSRRQLDQPQHF
>TRBV4-2|TRBD2|TRBJ2-7|once
TGTGCCAGCAGCCAAGGGGGACTAGTCTACGAGCAGTACTTC
CASSQGGLVYEQYF
>TRBV5-4|TRBD1|TRBJ1-3|.
TGTGCCAGCAGCTTGTCTCAGGGGGTAGCAGGAAACACCATATATTTT
CASSLSQGVAGNTIYF
>TRBV6-4|TRBD2|TRBJ2-1|.
TGTGCCAGCAGCCCCGTAGCGGGAATGATGAATGAGCAGTTCTTC
CASSPVAGMMNEQFF
>TRBV7-2|.|TRBJ2-3|.
TGTGCCAGCAGCCTCCACAGGAGCACAGATACGCAGTATTTT
CASSLHRSTDTQYF
>TRBV19|.|TRBJ2-3|.
TGTGCCAGTAGTATAGGTGGACAGTCGGATACGCAGTATTTT
CASSIGGQSDTQYF
>TRBV25-1|TRBD1|TRBJ2-1|.
TGTGCCAGCAGTGGTGACAGGGGGCGAATCGATGAGCAGTTCTTC
CASSGDRGRIDEQFF
>TRBV7-7|TRBD2|TRBJ2-3|.
TGTGCCAGCAGCTTGACTAGCGGGAGGACAGATACGCAGTATTTT
CASSLTSGRTDTQYF
>TRBV7-2|TRBD2|TRBJ2-4|.
TGTGCCAGCAGAAAAGAAACCGGGACTAGCTGGGGCAAAAACATTCAGTACTTC
CASRKETGTSWGKNIQYF
>TRBV2|.|TRBJ2-3|.
TGTGCCAGCAGTGAAGCCGGGGGTGGGAGCACAGATACGCAGTATTTT
CASSEAGGGSTDTQYF
>TRBV6-2/TRBV6-3|.|TRBJ1-2|.
TGTGCCAGCAGTCGACATCTCTCTCAGCAAGGCTACACCTTC
CASSRHLSQQGYTF
>TRBV4-3|TRBD1|TRBJ2-7|.
TGCGCCAGCAGCGACCGGGACAGCAACTACGAGCAGTACTTC
CASSDRDSNYEQYF
>TRBV7-2|TRBD2|TRBJ2-7|once
TGTGCCAGCAGCTACGGAAGCGGGAGACACCGAAACTTATACGAGCAGTACTTC
CASSYGSGRHRNLYEQYF
>TRBV11-2|.|TRBJ1-1|once
TGTGCCAGCAGTTCCTCCGGGAACACTGAAGCTTTCTTT
CASSSSGNTEAFF
>TRBV5-1|TRBD2|TRBJ2-3|.
TGCGCCAGCAGTCGGAGCGGGGGGGCCTCGGATACGCAGTATTTT
CASSRSGGASDTQYF
>TRBV18|.|TRBJ1-1|.
TGTGCCAGCTCACTCGGACAGAACACTGAAGCTTTCTTT
CASSLGQNTEAFF
>TRBV7-2|TRBD2|TRBJ2-7|.
TGTGCCAGCAGCTCCCCGGGGGGGCTAGCTCTATTCTCCTACGAGCAGTACTTC
CASSSPGGLALFSYEQYF
>TRBV5-4|.|TRBJ2-5|.
TGTGCCAGCAGCGACATACTCCAAGAGACCCAGTACTTC
CASSDILQETQYF
>TRBV10-1|TRBD2|TRBJ2-2|few
TGCGCCAGCAGTGAGCAGCCTAGACTAGCGGGAGGGCCAAACACCGGGGAGCTGTTTTTT
CASSEQPRLAGGPNTGELFF
>TRBV19|.|TRBJ1-2|once
TGTGCCAGTAGTATAGATGGGGGGGCAGGGTATGGCTACACCTTC
CASSIDGGAGYGYTF
>TRBV5-1|TRBD1|TRBJ2-7|.
TGCGCCAGCAGCCGACAGGGGGAGTACGAGCAGTACTTC
CASSRQGEYEQYF
>TRBV28|.|TRBJ2-1|.
TGTGCCAGCAGTGAGATCCGCAATGAGCAGTTCTTC
CASSEIRNEQFF
>TRBV11-2|TRBD1|TRBJ1-5|.
TGTGCCAGCAGCATGAACAGGGGAGACAATCAGCCCCAGCATTTT
CASSMNRGDNQPQHF
>TRBV5-5|TRBD1|TRBJ1-3|once
TGTGCCAGCAGCTCCAGTACAGGGGCAGTCTCTGGAAACACCATATATTTT
CASSSSTGAVSGNTIYF
>TRBV7-8|TRBD2|TRBJ2-7|.
TGTGCCAGCAGCTTGGGACTAGCGGGAGGTCGGTCCTACGAGCAGTACTTC
CASSLGLAGGRSYEQYF
>TRBV27|.|TRBJ1-4|.
TGTGCCAGCAGTCGGGCGGCAGGGCCAGCTAATGAAAAACTGTTTTTT
CASSRAAGPANEKLFF
>TRBV5-1|TRBD1|TRBJ1-2|.
TGCGCCAGCAGCGAGGGGGCAAACTATGGCTACACCTTC
CASSEGANYGYTF
>TRBV6-6|.|TRBJ2-7|.
TGTGCCAGCAGTTACCGGGACTCCTACGAGCAGTACTTC
CASSYRDSYEQYF
>TRBV9|TRBD2|TRBJ2-7|.
TGTGCCAGCAGCGCCGGGACTAGCGGGACTGAGCAGTACTTC
CASSAGTSGTEQYF
>TRBV4-2|TRBD2|TRBJ2-3|.
TGTGCCAGCAGCCAAGATATGAGCGGGGGGGCCTCCAGCACAGATACGCAGTATTTT
CASSQDMSGGASSTDTQYF
>TRBV4-2|TRBD2|TRBJ2-3|.
TGTGCCAGCAGCCAACTAGCGGGAGAAATTGATACGCAGTATTTT
CASSQLAGEIDTQYF
>TRBV27|TRBD1|TRBJ2-7|.
TGTGCCAGCAGTTTACAGGGGGCGTACGAGCAGTACTTC
CASSLQGAYEQYF
>TRBV12-3/TRBV12-4|TRBD1|TRBJ1-5|few
TGTGCCAGCAGTCAGGGACAGGGGCAGCCCCAGCATTTT
CASSQGQGQPQHF
>TRBV6-6|TRBD2|TRBJ2-1|.
TGTGCCAGCACCAGGACTAGCTCTAGCTCCTACAATGAGCAGTTCTTC
CASTRTSSSSYNEQFF
>TRBV6-5|TRBD2|TRBJ2-3|.
TGTGCCAGCGGATTAGCGGGGGAGGTCCCAGATACGCAGTATTTT
CASGLAGEVPDTQYF
>TRBV2|.|TRBJ1-1|.
TGTGCCAGCAGTGAGGTCCGGGGGGTCACTGAAGCTTTCTTT
CASSEVRGVTEAFF